This T cell receptor beta chain was found in a study of cytomegalovirus exposure and HLA in healthy donors. Study-wide findings and caveats: Three chains linked to CMV were shown in vitro to be specific for CMV antigens. A link between a missense DCLRE1C variant and TCR beta V- and J-gene trimming emerged from a later analysis. Rare TCR sequences predominated, though certain public TCRs were found in many donors.

Primers: 60 Vbeta forward and 13 Jbeta reverse. Clones were sequenced by immunoSEQ multiplex PCR, and TCRdb holds only the in-frame ones, with some missing. The table has fewer than 200,000 clones, about three quarters seen once. In regard to this clone: The antigen remains unidentified.

The ends were cut back, 2 bases at V and 2 bases at J, with 16 bases in the middle. CDR3 length: 16 amino acids. Germline-derived CDR1 and CDR2 are SGDLS and YYNGEE. The V call is TRBV9, the J call TRBJ2-5; perhaps TRBD2 as D (6 bases). The receptor was isolated from a female donor in good health and CMV-seronegative. The sequencing sample was made of PBMCs. CDR3 sequence (DNA): TGTGCCAGCAGCGTTAGTTCGGGGCGGGGTCAAGAGACCCAGTACTTC. It specifies CASSVSSGRGQETQYF. Variable domain in full (rest from reference TRBV9 and TRBJ2-5): DSGVTQTPKHLITATGQRVTLRCSPRSGDLSVYWYQQSLDQGLQFLIQYYNGEERAKGNILERFSAQQFPDLHSELNLSSLELGDSALYFCASSVSSGRGQETQYFGPGTRLLVL.